These 25 T cell receptor beta chains were sequenced from one sample in a study of OX40 agonist ivuxolimab in advanced cancers. The method was immunoSEQ multiplex PCR; TCRdb's version includes in-frame clones alone and lacks a portion of them. The sample comprises over 80,000 clones, about 80% of which are singletons, and about 5.5% rests with the top ten. Material: CD4+ or CD8+ T cells sorted from blood, obtained in a trial of the OX40 agonist ivuxolimab. These receptors were obtained from an adult with an advanced solid tumor such as melanoma, head and neck, liver or kidney cancer.

V is TRBV7-9 and J is TRBJ1-1; 10 nucleotides align to TRBD1. The length of the CDR3 is 15 residues. Losses at the gene ends were 5 bases for V and 1 base for J; bases not matched to a gene: 4. The germline V gene has CDR1 SEHNR and CDR2 FQNEAQ (reference sequence). In DNA form, the CDR3 reads TGTGCCAGCAGCGCCTGGACAGGGGGGAACACTGAAGCTTTCTTT. Translated: CASSAWTGGNTEAFF.

The J gene is TRBJ1-6, the V gene TRBV2; D is undetermined. The CDR3 is 16 amino acids. Germline values: CDR1 SNHLY, CDR2 FYNNEI. Trimming left V 2 bases short and J 0 bases short, with 8 bases between. The CDR3 DNA reads TGTGCCAGCAGTGAACAGGCTAGCTCCTATAATTCACCCCTCCACTTT. It is translated as CASSEQASSYNSPLHF.

In this sample, this clone turned up a few times. This CDR3 reads CASSPRGQGNSPLHF. For the CDR3, the DNA is TGCGCCAGCAGCCCGCGGGGACAGGGGAATTCACCCCTCCACTTT. This chain uses TRBV5-1 with TRBJ1-6; 10 bases match TRBD1. V shed 4 bases and J 7 bases; nucleotides not matched to a gene: 5. Germline V gives CDR1 SGHRS, CDR2 YFSETQ. This CDR3 spans 15 amino acids.

In its sample, this clone was seen a few times. The rearrangement uses TRBV27 and TRBJ1-2, with TRBD1 as a possible D gene (5 bases). Germline CDR1 is MNHEY and CDR2 is SMNVEV (reference sequence). V was cut by 8 bases and J by 6 bases, with 16 bases left in between. CDR3 length: 13 amino acids. CDR3 nucleotide sequence: TGTGCCAGCGGACGACAGACCTGGAATGGCTACACCTTC. Translated: CASGRQTWNGYTF.

The genes are TRBV5-1 and TRBJ1-2, with 8 positions matching TRBD1. Unmatched junction bases numbered 9, after V lost 5 bases and J lost 6 bases. The CDR3 length is 14 residues. CDR1 is SGHRS, CDR2 YFSETQ, per germline. The CDR3 reads CASSLETGVNGYTF. CDR3 bases: TGCGCCAGCAGTTTAGAGACAGGGGTTAATGGCTACACCTTC.

The CDR3 sequence: CASSISPRGRDNEQFF. The DNA for the CDR3 is TGTGCCAGCAGCATTTCGCCCCGAGGACGAGACAATGAGCAGTTCTTC. The chain combines TRBV5-4 with TRBJ2-1; D remains unclear. The V and J ends lost 4 bases and 5 bases respectively, with 19 bases between them. The CDR3 consists of 16 residues. Germline V gene sequence: CDR1 SGHNT, CDR2 YYREEE (reference sequence).

This clone was seen only a few times. The chain joins TRBV11-3 to TRBJ1-5, with D maybe TRBD1 (5 bases). This CDR3 comprises 15 residues. The V end lost 4 bases, the J end lost 0 bases, and 10 bases lay between the germline ends. Germline lookup yields CDR1 SGHNT and CDR2 YENEEA. CDR3 sequence (DNA): TGTGCCAGCAGCTACAGGATCTATAGCAATCAGCCCCAGCATTTT. This codes for CASSYRIYSNQPQHF. Complete variable domain (other parts from reference TRBV11-3 and TRBJ1-5): EAGVVQSPRYKIIEKKQPVAFWCNPISGHNTLYWYLQNLGQGPELLIRYENEEAVDDSQLPKDRFSAERLKGVDSTLKIQPAELGDSAVYLCASSYRIYSNQPQHFGDGTRLSIL.

This chain links TRBV7-2 with TRBJ1-1; D perhaps matches TRBD1 (6 bases). The CDR3 length is 16 residues. CDR1 and CDR2 (germline): SGHTA, FQGNSA. V lost 5 bases and J 2 bases, leaving 18 bases between the germline ends. The CDR3 DNA reads TGTGCCAGCAGCCCGAGTCAGGGGTCACTAAACACTGAAGCTTTCTTT. This encodes CASSPSQGSLNTEAFF.

In this sample, this clone turned up a few times. The chain joins TRBV11-1 to TRBJ1-5, with 7 bases matching TRBD1. The CDR3 totals 13 residues. Trimming at V came to 2 bases and at J to 9 bases, leaving 4 bases not matched to a gene. From germline, CDR1 is SGHAT and CDR2 FQDESV (reference sequence). The CDR3 region is CASSLKGATPQHF. The DNA of the CDR3 is TGTGCCAGCAGCTTAAAGGGGGCGACGCCCCAGCATTTT.

The V gene is TRBV5-6, the J gene TRBJ2-7, with 13 bases identical to TRBD2. The V segment lost 4 bases and the J segment 5 bases; nucleotides outside the gene matches: 6. The CDR3 is 15 amino acids. Germline values: CDR1 SGHDT, CDR2 YYEEEE. CDR3 coding DNA: TGTGCCAGCAGCCCTGGTGGACTAGCGGGAGACGAGCAGTACTTC. This codes for CASSPGGLAGDEQYF.

The rearrangement uses TRBV7-2 and TRBJ2-7; 8 bases match TRBD2. J lost 2 bases, V lost 1 base, and 7 bases had no gene match. Germline CDR1 and CDR2: SGHTA and FQGNSA. The CDR3 length is 16 residues. In DNA form, the CDR3 reads TGTGCCAGCAGCTTAGAGGGAACGGGGGGGACCTACGAGCAGTACTTC. Protein: CASSLEGTGGTYEQYF.

DNA of the CDR3: TGTGCCAGCCAGGGGGCCGGGGATGAAAAACTGTTTTTT. As protein: CASQGAGDEKLFF. The chain is built from TRBV6-6 and TRBJ1-4, with 8 positions matching TRBD1. Looked up from germline, CDR1 is MNHNY and CDR2 is SVGAGI (reference sequence). J gave up 6 bases and V 8 bases, and 5 bases lay outside the gene matches. This CDR3 spans 13 amino acids.

The chain joins TRBV2 to TRBJ2-5; D possibly corresponds to TRBD1 (6 bases). CDR3 length equals 14 residues. Germline assignment: CDR1 SNHLY and CDR2 FYNNEI. V shed 6 bases and J shed 5 bases, with 16 bases lying between them. The CDR3 loop is CASSAQGGMETQYF. The CDR3 DNA reads as TGTGCCAGCAGCGCACAAGGGGGTATGGAGACCCAGTACTTC.

The rearrangement joins TRBV9 to TRBJ2-2; tentative D call: TRBD2 (5 bases). The V end lost 4 bases, the J end lost 7 bases, and 11 bases lay between the germline ends. CDR1 is SGDLS, CDR2 YYNGEE, per germline. The CDR3 sequence is 13 residues long. CDR3 loop: CASSLEADGELFF. The DNA for the CDR3 is TGTGCCAGCAGCCTGGAAGCGGACGGGGAGCTGTTTTTT.

The CDR3, as DNA: TGTGCCAGCAGCCTTACAGGGGGCGCGAACTATGGCTACACCTTC. It specifies CASSLTGGANYGYTF. The V call is TRBV7-9, the J call TRBJ1-2; TRBD1 matches at 9 bases. After removal of 5 bases from V and 2 bases from J, the junction contained 6 bases not matched to a gene. CDR1 is SEHNR and CDR2 is FQNEAQ in the germline V gene (reference sequence). The CDR3 spans 15 residues.

V and J are TRBV5-1 and TRBJ2-7, with D perhaps TRBD2 (6 bases). The length of the CDR3 is 14 residues. Germline V gene lookup returns CDR1 SGHRS and CDR2 YFSETQ. V was shortened by 7 bases and J by 5 bases, with 19 bases between the two germline ends. CDR3 in DNA: TGCGCCAGCGCTCGTGGGGGGTCCGTCCACGAGCAGTACTTC. It is translated as CASARGGSVHEQYF.

In its sample, this clone was seen many times. V usage is TRBV4-1 and J usage is TRBJ2-5; 15 nucleotides match TRBD2. There are 19 residues in the CDR3. Germline CDR1 and CDR2: MGHRA and YSYEKL. The J segment lost 3 bases and the V segment lost 3 bases, leaving 11 bases of the junction unmatched. The CDR3 bases are TGCGCCAGCAGCCACCCCGGACTAGCGGGAGGGCCGGGAAAAGAGACCCAGTACTTC. It codes for CASSHPGLAGGPGKETQYF.

The J gene is TRBJ2-3, the V gene TRBV9; 7 bases are shared with TRBD2. After removal of 5 bases from V and 0 bases from J, the junction contained 12 bases not matched to a gene. This CDR3 region has 17 residues. From germline, CDR1 is SGDLS and CDR2 YYNGEE. CDR3 DNA sequence: TGTGCCAGCAGTGTGCTCGCGGGAGACTCTAGCACAGATACGCAGTATTTT. Amino acids: CASSVLAGDSSTDTQYF.

CDR3 loop: CASCIKPTGTGELFF. CDR3 coding DNA: TGTGCCAGCTGTATAAAGCCTACGGGCACCGGGGAGCTGTTTTTT. V and J are TRBV6-5 and TRBJ2-2; D is undetermined. CDR3 length equals 15 residues. Per germline, CDR1 MNHEY and CDR2 SVGAGI. The V end lost 8 bases, the J end lost 4 bases, and 17 bases lay between the germline ends.

The table lists this clone with a few counts. V is TRBV4-3 and J is TRBJ1-5; D call uncertain. The CDR3 sequence is 11 residues long. The germline V gene encodes CDR1 LGHNA and CDR2 YSLEER. V was clipped by 7 bases and J by 6 bases, with 7 bases between them. The CDR3 is CASIGGQPQHF. The CDR3 DNA is TGCGCCAGCATTGGCGGTCAGCCCCAGCATTTT.

V usage is TRBV9 and J usage is TRBJ2-7; D may be TRBD2 (5 bases). The CDR3 covers 15 residues. Germline CDR1 reads SGDLS; CDR2 reads YYNGEE. The V gene lost 4 bases and the J gene lost 5 bases, with 19 bases spanning the gap. This CDR3 is CASSPWELAVDEQYF. The CDR3 nucleotides are TGTGCCAGCAGCCCGTGGGAGCTAGCCGTCGACGAGCAGTACTTC.

V is TRBV28 and J is TRBJ2-6; unclear D gene. The CDR3 has 15 residues. V was trimmed by 6 bases and J by 1 base, leaving 10 bases between them. The V gene's germline CDR1 is MDHEN and CDR2 SYDVKM. This chain's CDR3 is CASRGPISGANVLTF. For the CDR3, the DNA is TGTGCCAGCAGAGGACCGATATCTGGGGCCAACGTCCTGACTTTC.

DNA for the CDR3: TGTGCCAGCAGCCCAGGGAGCACAGATACGCAGTATTTT. Its protein product is CASSPGSTDTQYF. The J gene is TRBJ2-3, the V gene TRBV7-9; perhaps TRBD1 as D (5 bases). The CDR3 sequence is 13 residues long. The germline V and J ends were trimmed by 5 bases and 0 bases, with 6 bases remaining between them. Germline CDR1 is SEHNR and CDR2 is FQNEAQ (reference sequence).

The V gene is TRBV28, the J gene TRBJ1-2, with D unclear. Germline CDR1 MDHEN, CDR2 SYDVKM. This CDR3 comprises 11 residues. Trimming took 8 bases from V and 4 from J, leaving 8 bases between them. The CDR3: CASLAGYGYTF. CDR3 bases: TGTGCCAGCCTAGCTGGCTATGGCTACACCTTC.

The chain joins TRBV2 to TRBJ2-1; 9 bases are a match to TRBD2. This CDR3 is 15 amino acids long. Looked up from germline, CDR1 is SNHLY and CDR2 is FYNNEI. Unmatched junction bases numbered 11, after V lost 10 bases and J lost 4 bases. CDR3 DNA: TGTGCCAACGCTCCTATAGCGGGAGAGTACAATGAGCAGTTCTTC. Residues: CANAPIAGEYNEQFF.